Following are 2 T cell receptor beta chains from one sample sequenced in a study of technical replicates of blood from several donors. Clones were read by immunoSEQ multiplex PCR, and TCRdb kept only the in-frame ones, dropping some. The sample records tens of thousands of clones, 85% to 95% being singletons. Sequenced sample: PBMCs. The receptors here all came from a human donor in good health. Some clones in this sample may be carry-over from other donors' samples.

This chain uses TRBV6-6 with TRBJ2-3; 8 bases match TRBD1. Trimming removed 6 bases from V and 0 bases from J; junction bases left unmatched: 2. Germline CDR1 reads MNHNY; CDR2 reads SVGAGI (reference sequence). The CDR3 has 14 amino acids. DNA for the CDR3: TGTGCCAGCAGCCGACAGGGGAGCACAGATACGCAGTATTTT. Protein sequence: CASSRQGSTDTQYF.

This chain connects TRBV7-2 to TRBJ1-6; TRBD1 might be the D (6 bases). Per germline, CDR1 SGHTA and CDR2 FQGNSA. There are 15 residues in the CDR3. V shed 1 base and J shed 14 bases, with 18 bases lying between them. The DNA for the CDR3 is TGTGCCAGCAGCTTAGTTGGACAGACTCGTGGGGCCCTCCACTTT. It encodes CASSLVGQTRGALHF.